This T cell receptor beta chain came from a study of early stage breast cancer tumors. V was shortened by 3 bases and J by 1 base, with 0 bases between the two germline ends. CDR3 length equals 11 residues. Germline loops: CDR1 KGHSH, CDR2 LQKENI. The data were produced by immunoSEQ multiplex PCR, yet TCRdb's version contains in-frame clones alone and is incomplete. The data hold 25,000 to 30,000 clones, with 84% observed a single time. This TCR derives from a person aged 45 to 59 with breast cancer. Material: blood. The rearrangement uses TRBV18 and TRBJ2-5; no firm D call. This CDR3 is CASSPQETQYF. DNA for the CDR3: TGTGCCAGCTCACCCCAAGAGACCCAGTACTTC.